This T cell receptor (beta chain) was captured in a study of blood T cell repertoires in COVID-19. The overall study: T cells, B-cell-depleted T cells, or PBMCs provided the cDNA or gDNA that served as material.

Profiled with immunoSEQ multiplex PCR; TCRdb holds only in-frame clones, not every one. Of roughly 140,000 clones listed, about four fifths are singletons. This CDR3 spans 11 amino acids. Germline loops: CDR1 SNHLY, CDR2 FYNNEI. Trimming left V 5 bases short and J 6 bases short, with 7 bases between. V and J are TRBV2 and TRBJ1-2; tentative D call: TRBD1 (5 bases). The clonotype originates from a human donor with acute or convalescent COVID-19. The donor label of this sample is uncertain. The specimen was peripheral blood. The CDR3 protein is CASSQGNGYTF. The CDR3 nucleotides read TGTGCCAGCAGTCAGGGAAATGGCTACACCTTC.